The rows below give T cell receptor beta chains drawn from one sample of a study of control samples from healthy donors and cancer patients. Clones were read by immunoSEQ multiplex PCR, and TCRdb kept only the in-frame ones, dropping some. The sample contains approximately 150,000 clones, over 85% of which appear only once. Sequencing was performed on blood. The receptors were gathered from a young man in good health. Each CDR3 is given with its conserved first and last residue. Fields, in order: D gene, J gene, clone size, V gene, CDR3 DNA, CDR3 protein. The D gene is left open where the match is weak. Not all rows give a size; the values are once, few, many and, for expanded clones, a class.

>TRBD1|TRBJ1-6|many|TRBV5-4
TGTGCCAGCAGCTTGGGGGACAGGGGTGTATCACCCCTCCACTTT
CASSLGDRGVSPLHF
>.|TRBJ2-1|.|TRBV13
TGTGCCAGCAGCTTAGAAGGGCAGGGTCTCCCCAAGCAGTTCTTC
CASSLEGQGLPKQFF
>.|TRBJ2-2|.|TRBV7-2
TGTGCCAGCAGCTTAGCTGCCCCTAGTACCGGGGAGCTGTTTTTT
CASSLAAPSTGELFF
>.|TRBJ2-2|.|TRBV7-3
TGTGCCAGCAGCTTAATGGTACCCGGGGAGCTGTTTTTT
CASSLMVPGELFF
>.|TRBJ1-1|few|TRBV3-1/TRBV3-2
TGTGCCAGCAGCCCTAGGGGGAACACTGAAGCTTTCTTT
CASSPRGNTEAFF
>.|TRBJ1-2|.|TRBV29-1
TGCAGCGCCCCACGCCTCTATGGCTACACCTTC
CSAPRLYGYTF
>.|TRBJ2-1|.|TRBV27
TGTGCCAGCAGTTTTTGGGGAACTGAGCAGTTCTTC
CASSFWGTEQFF
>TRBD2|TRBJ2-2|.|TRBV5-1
TGCGCCAGCAGTCCCCGTATAGCGGGAGTCGGAACCGGGGAGCTGTTTTTT
CASSPRIAGVGTGELFF
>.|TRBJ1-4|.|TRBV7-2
TGTGCCAGCAGCCTTTTAGGGGACCCAACTAATGAAAAACTGTTTTTT
CASSLLGDPTNEKLFF
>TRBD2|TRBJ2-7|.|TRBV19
TGTGCCAGTAGTGTGGTCGGGAGGCCCTCCTACGAGCAGTACTTC
CASSVVGRPSYEQYF
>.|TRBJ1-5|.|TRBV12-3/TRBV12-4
TGTGCCAGCAGTTTTTTAGCGGATCAGCCCCAGCATTTT
CASSFLADQPQHF
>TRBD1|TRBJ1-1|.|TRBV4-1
TGCGCCAGCAGCCTACAGGGGTCTGAAGCTTTCTTT
CASSLQGSEAFF
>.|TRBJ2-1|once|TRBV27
TGTGCCAGCAGTTTGCGGGACTTCTACAATGAGCAGTTCTTC
CASSLRDFYNEQFF
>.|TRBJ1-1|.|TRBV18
TGTGCCAGCTCACCTACGGGGCTGGACACTGAAGCTTTCTTT
CASSPTGLDTEAFF
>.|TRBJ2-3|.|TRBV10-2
TGCGCCAGCGCTTTTGGAGGGGAAACAGATACGCAGTATTTT
CASAFGGETDTQYF
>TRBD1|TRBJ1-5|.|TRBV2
TGTGCCAGCAACGGACAGGGGGCGAATCAGCCCCAGCATTTT
CASNGQGANQPQHF
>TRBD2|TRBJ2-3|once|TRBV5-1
TGCGCCAGCAGGCCAGGGACTAGCGGGGGGGTGCGTAGCACAGATACGCAGTATTTT
CASRPGTSGGVRSTDTQYF
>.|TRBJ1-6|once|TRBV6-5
TGTGCCAGCAGCTTAATTACAGCTTATAATTCACCCCTCCACTTT
CASSLITAYNSPLHF
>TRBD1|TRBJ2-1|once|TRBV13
TGTGCCAGCAGCTACGGCGGGACAGGGCTTTCTGAGCAGTTCTTC
CASSYGGTGLSEQFF
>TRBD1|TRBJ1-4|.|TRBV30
TGTGCCTGGCACCGGGACAGGGCGACCCAGGGGGAAAAACTGTTTTTT
CAWHRDRATQGEKLFF
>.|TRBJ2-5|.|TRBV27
TGTGCCACCCGTTGGGGGGAGACCCAGTACTTC
CATRWGETQYF
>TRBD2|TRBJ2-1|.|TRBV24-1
TGTGCCACCAGCGAAAGGGGAGCGGGGCCCTCCTACAATGAGCAGTTCTTC
CATSERGAGPSYNEQFF
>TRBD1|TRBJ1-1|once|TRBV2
TGTGCCAGCATCCGACAGGGGTATTTGGTCGTCAACACTGAAGCTTTCTTT
CASIRQGYLVVNTEAFF
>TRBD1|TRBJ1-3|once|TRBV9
TGTGCCAGCAGCGTAGATCACAGGGGGCCTTCAAACACCATATATTTT
CASSVDHRGPSNTIYF
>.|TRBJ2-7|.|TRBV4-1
TGCGCCAGCAGCCAAGAACACCTCACCTCCCGGCCCTACGAGCAGTACTTC
CASSQEHLTSRPYEQYF
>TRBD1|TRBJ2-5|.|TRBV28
TGTGCCAGCGGGACAGGCGGCTCTGAGACCCAGTACTTC
CASGTGGSETQYF
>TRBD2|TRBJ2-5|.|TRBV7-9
TGTGCCAGCAGCCCACGAACCGGGGGGGAGGAGACCCAGTACTTC
CASSPRTGGEETQYF
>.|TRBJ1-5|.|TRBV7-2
TGTGCCAGCAGCTTTACGGGGGGCAATCAGCCCCAGCATTTT
CASSFTGGNQPQHF
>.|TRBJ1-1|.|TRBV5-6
TGTGCCAGCAGCTCGCGCGCCGCTGAAGCTTTCTTT
CASSSRAAEAFF
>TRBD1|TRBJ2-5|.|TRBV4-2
TGTGCCAGCAGCCAAGTCGGTGGACAGGACCAAGAGACCCAGTACTTC
CASSQVGGQDQETQYF
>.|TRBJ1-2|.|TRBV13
TGTGCCAGCAGCTTAGCCGACACCTATGGCTACACCTTC
CASSLADTYGYTF
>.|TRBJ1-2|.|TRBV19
TGTGCCAGTAGTATTGGGGGAGGGGCCGGCTACACCTTC
CASSIGGGAGYTF
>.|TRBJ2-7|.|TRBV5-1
TGCGCCAGCAGCACGGGACCCGCCGCGTCGGAGCAGTACTTC
CASSTGPAASEQYF
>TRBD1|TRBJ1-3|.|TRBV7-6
TGTGCCAGCAGCCGAAACCCAGAGCTACTCGGGACAGGGGGCGAAAGTTGGAACACCATATATTTT
CASSRNPELLGTGGESWNTIYF
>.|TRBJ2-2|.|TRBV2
TGTGCCAGCAATTCGCGGGACACCGGGGAGCTGTTTTTT
CASNSRDTGELFF